These T cell receptor beta chains were read from a single sample in a study of human T cells and chemical hapten exposure. TCRdb recomputed calls from the RACE reads with MiXCR, one row per CDR3 protein. The sample holds about 68,000 distinct CDR3 sequences, roughly 9.7% seen once. Sequences were derived from whole blood, sampled in connection with sensitization to the hapten diphenylcyclopropenone (DPC). These receptors were obtained from a woman in her 50s with alopecia areata. Some clones in this sample may be carry-over from other donors' samples. Each CDR3 is given with its conserved first and last residue. A D gene is named only where the DNA matches it firmly. Not all rows give a size; the values are once, few, many and, for expanded clones, a class.

v_call: TRBV6-2/TRBV6-3
d_call: -
clone_size: -
j_call: TRBJ1-5
cdr3_aa: CASSKSTGINQPQHF

v_call: TRBV5-1
d_call: TRBD1
clone_size: few
j_call: TRBJ1-2
cdr3_aa: CASSKDRGGGYTF

v_call: TRBV11-2
d_call: -
clone_size: few
j_call: TRBJ2-6
cdr3_aa: CASSSRQVSGANVLTF

v_call: TRBV6-6
d_call: -
clone_size: -
j_call: TRBJ2-3
cdr3_aa: CASRSPAARGGGNTQYF

v_call: TRBV20-1
d_call: -
clone_size: many
j_call: TRBJ2-4
cdr3_aa: CSARAEILAKNIQYF

v_call: TRBV3-1
d_call: -
clone_size: -
j_call: TRBJ1-1
cdr3_aa: CASSQVGGTKGFF

v_call: TRBV6-6
d_call: -
clone_size: few
j_call: TRBJ1-2
cdr3_aa: CASSYAREPYGYTF

v_call: TRBV12-3/TRBV12-4
d_call: -
clone_size: -
j_call: TRBJ2-5
cdr3_aa: CASSAGETQYF

v_call: TRBV12-3/TRBV12-4
d_call: TRBD1
clone_size: many
j_call: TRBJ1-6
cdr3_aa: CASSLRRQGDSPLHF

v_call: TRBV5-1
d_call: -
clone_size: many
j_call: TRBJ2-7
cdr3_aa: CASSLDFRENEQYF

v_call: TRBV19
d_call: -
clone_size: -
j_call: TRBJ2-5
cdr3_aa: CASSILTGETQYF

v_call: TRBV27
d_call: -
clone_size: many
j_call: TRBJ1-2
cdr3_aa: CASSLGRSYGYTF

v_call: TRBV5-1
d_call: -
clone_size: few
j_call: TRBJ2-2
cdr3_aa: CASSREGTGELFF

v_call: TRBV5-1
d_call: -
clone_size: many
j_call: TRBJ1-4
cdr3_aa: CASSQGAGKLFF

v_call: TRBV7-7
d_call: TRBD2
clone_size: many
j_call: TRBJ2-5
cdr3_aa: CASSLGLVETQYF

v_call: TRBV20-1
d_call: -
clone_size: many
j_call: TRBJ1-6
cdr3_aa: CSAGTTWGNSPLHF

v_call: TRBV7-6
d_call: TRBD2
clone_size: few
j_call: TRBJ2-7
cdr3_aa: CASSLGAGGPYEQYF

v_call: TRBV7-9
d_call: -
clone_size: -
j_call: TRBJ1-1
cdr3_aa: CASSTLRTELNTEAFF

v_call: TRBV12-3/TRBV12-4
d_call: -
clone_size: many
j_call: TRBJ1-2
cdr3_aa: CASSHNYGYTF

v_call: TRBV3-1
d_call: -
clone_size: -
j_call: TRBJ2-1
cdr3_aa: CASSLAHNEQFF

v_call: TRBV5-1
d_call: -
clone_size: -
j_call: TRBJ2-1
cdr3_aa: CASSLGVYNEQFF

v_call: TRBV7-9
d_call: -
clone_size: -
j_call: TRBJ2-3
cdr3_aa: CASSLGIVWSGTDTQYF

v_call: TRBV10-3
d_call: TRBD1
clone_size: many
j_call: TRBJ1-5
cdr3_aa: CAISGTGVQPQHF

v_call: TRBV29-1
d_call: TRBD1
clone_size: many
j_call: TRBJ1-4
cdr3_aa: CREGQNISNEKLFF

v_call: TRBV18
d_call: -
clone_size: -
j_call: TRBJ2-2
cdr3_aa: CASSPQKGAGELFF

v_call: TRBV7-2
d_call: -
clone_size: -
j_call: TRBJ1-6
cdr3_aa: CASSLVWSSPLHF

v_call: TRBV18
d_call: -
clone_size: many
j_call: TRBJ1-1
cdr3_aa: CASSPLGANTEAFF

v_call: TRBV9
d_call: -
clone_size: -
j_call: TRBJ2-5
cdr3_aa: CASSVGWQSLGTQYF

v_call: TRBV7-3
d_call: -
clone_size: many
j_call: TRBJ2-2
cdr3_aa: CASSAGTNTGELFF

v_call: TRBV10-3
d_call: -
clone_size: few
j_call: TRBJ2-6
cdr3_aa: CAISEFAMGPSSGANVLTF

v_call: TRBV29-1
d_call: TRBD1
clone_size: few
j_call: TRBJ2-5
cdr3_aa: CSVGTGPKTQYF

v_call: TRBV2
d_call: -
clone_size: few
j_call: TRBJ1-5
cdr3_aa: CASSEGHPRQPQHF

v_call: TRBV7-9
d_call: -
clone_size: many
j_call: TRBJ2-6
cdr3_aa: CASSLAGAGANVLTF

v_call: TRBV28
d_call: -
clone_size: -
j_call: TRBJ2-4
cdr3_aa: CASSSPPRPYYF

v_call: TRBV5-1
d_call: TRBD1
clone_size: many
j_call: TRBJ1-2
cdr3_aa: CASSLGLDRATGYTF

v_call: TRBV7-8
d_call: TRBD1
clone_size: many
j_call: TRBJ1-6
cdr3_aa: CASSLGQGANSPLHF

v_call: TRBV6-2/TRBV6-3
d_call: TRBD2
clone_size: -
j_call: TRBJ2-7
cdr3_aa: CASSLTGLAGAEQYF

v_call: TRBV4-3
d_call: -
clone_size: few
j_call: TRBJ1-2
cdr3_aa: CASSQWALHGYGYTF

v_call: TRBV18
d_call: -
clone_size: -
j_call: TRBJ1-1
cdr3_aa: CASSPWGDVNTEAFF

v_call: TRBV20-1
d_call: -
clone_size: -
j_call: TRBJ1-6
cdr3_aa: CSAPEGSNTGSNSPLHF

v_call: TRBV6-2/TRBV6-3
d_call: TRBD2
clone_size: many
j_call: TRBJ2-4
cdr3_aa: CASSYGVLAGSIQYF

v_call: TRBV7-2
d_call: TRBD2
clone_size: many
j_call: TRBJ2-1
cdr3_aa: CASSLTSGSWNEQFF

v_call: TRBV9
d_call: -
clone_size: many
j_call: TRBJ1-5
cdr3_aa: CASSVGGLRNQPQHF

v_call: TRBV3-1
d_call: TRBD1
clone_size: many
j_call: TRBJ2-1
cdr3_aa: CASSPDRGRYNEQFF

v_call: TRBV19
d_call: -
clone_size: few
j_call: TRBJ1-2
cdr3_aa: CASSLGWGNYGYTF

v_call: TRBV20-1
d_call: -
clone_size: many
j_call: TRBJ1-3
cdr3_aa: CSATHTGSGNTIYF

v_call: TRBV5-1
d_call: -
clone_size: few
j_call: TRBJ2-5
cdr3_aa: CASSPGALGPQETQYF

v_call: TRBV30
d_call: -
clone_size: -
j_call: TRBJ2-3
cdr3_aa: CAWSGAVARTQYF

v_call: TRBV9
d_call: -
clone_size: few
j_call: TRBJ1-1
cdr3_aa: CASSAQLGSTEAFF

v_call: TRBV12-3/TRBV12-4
d_call: -
clone_size: -
j_call: TRBJ1-5
cdr3_aa: CASSLQISNQPQHF

v_call: TRBV20-1
d_call: -
clone_size: many
j_call: TRBJ2-3
cdr3_aa: CSASPGRKGDTQYF

v_call: TRBV3-1
d_call: -
clone_size: many
j_call: TRBJ2-7
cdr3_aa: CASSQGKRHYEQYF

v_call: TRBV10-3
d_call: -
clone_size: few
j_call: TRBJ2-3
cdr3_aa: CAISESPGTDTQYF

v_call: TRBV6-5
d_call: TRBD1
clone_size: -
j_call: TRBJ2-1
cdr3_aa: CASSSDRGFWNEQFF

v_call: TRBV28
d_call: -
clone_size: -
j_call: TRBJ2-1
cdr3_aa: CASSTGTPSREQFF